This TCR beta chain was observed in a study of T cells in localized non-small cell lung cancer (dated by TCRdb to the early 2020s). With respect to the entire study: T cell repertoires of 236 early-stage NSCLC patients were analyzed, with tumors being compared against uninvolved tumor-adjacent lungs. The cohort comprised roughly 240 treatment-naïve NSCLC patients with resected, localized lung tumors. A mean age of roughly 64 years was recorded for the NSCLC patients, of whom 120 to 150 were male and about 100 were female. The paper as a whole reports these results and caveats: Higher blood T cell density associated with longer overall survival, while higher adjacent-lung clonality associated with shorter survival. The highest T cell clonality was observed in uninvolved tumor-adjacent lung, where clonality exceeded that of tumor, suggesting that antigenic responses were more focused in uninvolved tumor-adjacent lung. Because the study design was exploratory, TCR variables were selected using unadjusted p-values without false-discovery rate correction. Of the top 100 tumor clones, a median of 57 were detected in paired uninvolved adjacent lung; some 28 were also among that lung's top 100. Multi-region tumor sequencing was not performed, so intratumor heterogeneity could not be excluded.

TCR beta CDR3 regions were sequenced from DNA using the immunoSEQ Assay. On the authors' methods: T cell density was computed as TCR beta template counts normalized to usable DNA estimated by amplifying housekeeping genes. Richness was estimated with the preseqR package, extrapolating to 400,000 templates for PBMC samples and 120,000 templates for tissue samples. Clonality was taken to be one minus Pielou's evenness. Differential abundance testing on productive amino-acid clonotypes, with a minimum total count of 5 and an alpha of 0.1, was used to identify tissue-enriched TCRs. The Jaccard Index and the Morisita Overlap Index were used to measure repertoire overlap between compartments. GLIPH grouped TCR beta CDR3s together with public tetramer-defined viral CDR3s, and a viral motif had to include at least three viral sequences and show V-gene enrichment. The source is immuneACCESS, and TCRdb retained only in-frame sequences with V and J called. Part of the clones is not carried over; for the studies checked, unresolved V genes explain less than half of this, and the remainder is unexplained. V and J calls plus clone size are reproduced from that table; the DNA served to infer D and trimming. The sample profile shows 45,000 to 70,000 clones; 86% of them were found once. In total, the top ten clones hold 5.2% of the sample.

Comments on this clone: The specificity of this receptor is unknown. Within one base of it there is no much larger clone, and no base qualities were kept.

At diagnosis, peripheral blood, uninvolved tumor-adjacent lung and tumor were collected and stored as a combination of fresh-frozen and FFPE material. Blood samples were analyzed as peripheral blood mononuclear cells for TCR repertoire profiling. V gives up 0 bases and J gives up 5 bases, and the segment between their germline ends measures 5 bases. The CDR3 spans 13 residues, from the cysteine through the phenylalanine. The entry retains the CDR3 DNA only, 39 bases that are in frame from base 1. For CDR1 and CDR2, the germline V gene lists LGHNA and YSLEER. Sequencing used peripheral blood, obtained before any cancer treatment. This TCR came from a woman between 40 and 69 years old with stage I lung adenocarcinoma. The chain couples TRBV4-3 to TRBJ1-5, with an unclear D gene assignment. At the DNA level, the sequence is TGCGCCAGCAGCCAAGACGCGTATCAGCCCCAGCATTTT. Its translation is CASSQDAYQPQHF.